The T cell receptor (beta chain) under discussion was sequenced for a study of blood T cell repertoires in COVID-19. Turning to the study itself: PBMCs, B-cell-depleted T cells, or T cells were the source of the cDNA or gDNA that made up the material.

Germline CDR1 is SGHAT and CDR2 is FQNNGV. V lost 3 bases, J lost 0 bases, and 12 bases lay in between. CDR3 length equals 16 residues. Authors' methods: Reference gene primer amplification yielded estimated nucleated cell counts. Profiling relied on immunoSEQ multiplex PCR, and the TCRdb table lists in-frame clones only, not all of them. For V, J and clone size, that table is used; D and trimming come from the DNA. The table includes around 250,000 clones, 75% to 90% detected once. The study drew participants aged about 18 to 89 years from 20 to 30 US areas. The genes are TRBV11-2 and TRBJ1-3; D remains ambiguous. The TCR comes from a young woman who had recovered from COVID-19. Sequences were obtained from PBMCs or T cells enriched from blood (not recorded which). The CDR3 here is CASSLGTTVSGNTIYF. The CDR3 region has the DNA TGTGCCAGCAGCTTGGGCACAACCGTCTCTGGAAACACCATATATTTT.